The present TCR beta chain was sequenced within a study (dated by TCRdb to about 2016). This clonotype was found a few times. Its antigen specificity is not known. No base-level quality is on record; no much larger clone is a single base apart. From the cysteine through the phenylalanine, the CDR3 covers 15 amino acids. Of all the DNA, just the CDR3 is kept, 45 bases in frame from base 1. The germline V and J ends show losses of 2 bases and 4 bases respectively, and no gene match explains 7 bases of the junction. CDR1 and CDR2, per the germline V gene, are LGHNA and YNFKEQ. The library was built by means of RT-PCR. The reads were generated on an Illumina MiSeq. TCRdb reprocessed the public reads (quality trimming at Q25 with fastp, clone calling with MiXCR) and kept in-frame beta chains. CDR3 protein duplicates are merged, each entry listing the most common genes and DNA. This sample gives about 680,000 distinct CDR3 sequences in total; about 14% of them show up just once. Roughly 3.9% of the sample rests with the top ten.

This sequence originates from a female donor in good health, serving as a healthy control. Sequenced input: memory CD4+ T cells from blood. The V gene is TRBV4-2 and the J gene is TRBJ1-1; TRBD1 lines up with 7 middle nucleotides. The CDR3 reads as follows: CASSQPGGWGTEAFF. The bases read TGTGCCAGCAGCCAACCAGGGGGGTGGGGCACTGAAGCTTTCTTT.